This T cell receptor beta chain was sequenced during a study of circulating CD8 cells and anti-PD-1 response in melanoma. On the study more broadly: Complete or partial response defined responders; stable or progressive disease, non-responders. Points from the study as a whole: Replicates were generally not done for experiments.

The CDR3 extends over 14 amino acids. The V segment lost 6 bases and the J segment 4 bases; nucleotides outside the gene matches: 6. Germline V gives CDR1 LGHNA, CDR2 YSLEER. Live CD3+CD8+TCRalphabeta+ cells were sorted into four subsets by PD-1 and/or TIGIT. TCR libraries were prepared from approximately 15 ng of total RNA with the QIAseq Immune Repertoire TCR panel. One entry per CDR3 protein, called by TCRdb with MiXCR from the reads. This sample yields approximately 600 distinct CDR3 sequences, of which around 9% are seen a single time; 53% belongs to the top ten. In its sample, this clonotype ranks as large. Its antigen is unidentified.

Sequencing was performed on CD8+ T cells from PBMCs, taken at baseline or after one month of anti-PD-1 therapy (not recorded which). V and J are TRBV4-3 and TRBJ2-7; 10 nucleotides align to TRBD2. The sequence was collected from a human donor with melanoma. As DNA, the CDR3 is TGCGCCAGCAGTCCTGGGACTAGCGCTTACGAGCAGTACTTC. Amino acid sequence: CASSPGTSAYEQYF.